The rows below give T cell receptor beta chains drawn from one sample of a study of cytomegalovirus exposure and HLA in healthy donors. Profiled with immunoSEQ multiplex PCR; TCRdb holds only in-frame clones, not every one. Counted here are around 94,000 clones, about 95% occurring once; the ten biggest clones make up roughly 0.89%. Sequenced material: PBMCs. The receptor set was obtained from a woman in her late teens or twenties in good health and CMV-seronegative. CDR3s include the opening cysteine and the closing phenylalanine or tryptophan. D genes are given only for firm matches. Some rows mark clone size as missing; the rest say once, few, many or name a class of expanded clone.

j_call clone_size v_call d_call cdr3_nt cdr3_aa
TRBJ2-6 NA TRBV6-4 TRBD2 TGTGCCAGCAGTGACGAAGCGGGGGCTGGGGCCAACGTCCTGACTTTC CASSDEAGAGANVLTF
TRBJ2-7 NA TRBV9 TRBD1 TGTGCCAGCAGCTCTGAGACAGGGAACTACGAGCAGTACTTC CASSSETGNYEQYF
TRBJ1-1 NA TRBV5-1 NA TGCGCCAGCAGCTTGACAGGGAGCACTGAAGCTTTCTTT CASSLTGSTEAFF
TRBJ1-3 NA TRBV7-2 NA TGTGCCAGCAGCTTACTTTCGGGGACTGGAAACACCATATATTTT CASSLLSGTGNTIYF
TRBJ2-3 once TRBV2 TRBD2 TGTGCCTGCGGACTAGCGGGATTAGACACGCAGTATTTT CACGLAGLDTQYF
TRBJ2-5 NA TRBV11-2 TRBD2 TGTGCCAGCAGCCTGACTAGCGGGGGGGCTCTTAAGTCTGAGACCCAGTACTTC CASSLTSGGALKSETQYF
TRBJ2-3 NA TRBV9 TRBD2 TGTGCCAGCAGCGTAGCGGGGGGGCACGACACAGATACGCAGTATTTT CASSVAGGHDTDTQYF
TRBJ2-3 NA TRBV7-2 TRBD2 TGTGCCAGCAGCACTAGCGGGAGGTCAGATACGCAGTATTTT CASSTSGRSDTQYF
TRBJ1-1 once TRBV5-1 NA TGCGCCAGCAGCTTGGCCGCCCAGGGCACTGAAGCTTTCTTT CASSLAAQGTEAFF
TRBJ2-6 NA TRBV4-1 TRBD1 TGCGCCAGCAGCCAAGACAGGGGACAGAGCTCTGGGGCCAACGTCCTGACTTTC CASSQDRGQSSGANVLTF
TRBJ2-7 NA TRBV7-2 NA TGTGCCAGCAGCTTGGCGACTTCCTACGAGCAGTACTTC CASSLATSYEQYF
TRBJ2-5 NA TRBV7-9 TRBD1 TGTGCCAGCAGCGGACAGGGGGAGGAGACCCAGTACTTC CASSGQGEETQYF
TRBJ2-7 NA TRBV6-6 NA TGTGCCAGCAGTTACTCGTCTAGTCAGTCCTACGAGCAGTACTTC CASSYSSSQSYEQYF
TRBJ2-7 NA TRBV7-8 TRBD2 TGTGCCAGCAGCTCCCGTAGCGGGGGGAGCTCCTACGAGCAGTACTTC CASSSRSGGSSYEQYF
TRBJ1-2 once TRBV5-6 TRBD1 TGTGCCAGCAGCTTGGCGGGACAGTCTAACTATGGCTACACCTTC CASSLAGQSNYGYTF
TRBJ2-2 NA TRBV6-1 NA TGTGCCAGCAGTGAAAGGAGGGTAGGAAAGCTCTCCACTACCGGGGAGCTGTTTTTT CASSERRVGKLSTTGELFF
TRBJ2-7 NA TRBV10-1 NA TGCGCCAGCAGTGAGCAGGGCTCTAGCGAGCAGTACTTC CASSEQGSSEQYF
TRBJ2-7 NA TRBV11-2 TRBD1 TGTGCCAGCAGCGTACAATTCGGACAGGACCACGAGCAGTACTTC CASSVQFGQDHEQYF
TRBJ2-3 NA TRBV15 NA TGTGCCACCAGCAGAGACAGGTCTAGCACAGATACGCAGTATTTT CATSRDRSSTDTQYF
TRBJ1-1 NA TRBV9 NA TGTGCCAGCAGCCCTGGTGGGGGGACTGAAGCTTTCTTT CASSPGGGTEAFF
TRBJ2-4 NA TRBV14 NA TGTGCCAGCAGCCAAGGGGCCCAGGACATTCAGTACTTC CASSQGAQDIQYF
TRBJ1-1 once TRBV9 TRBD1 TGTGCCAGCAGCGTAGGGGGACAGGCCTCAGCCCATGAAGCTTTCTTT CASSVGGQASAHEAFF
TRBJ2-1 NA TRBV18 TRBD2 TGTGCCAGCTCACCTCCGGGACTAGCTGAGCAGTTCTTC CASSPPGLAEQFF
TRBJ1-6 NA TRBV7-9 TRBD1 TGTGCCAGCACCACCCGACAGGGAGGAGATTCACCCCTCCACTTT CASTTRQGGDSPLHF
TRBJ1-5 once TRBV7-2 NA TGTGCCAGCAGCTTAGAAGCTTTTAGCAATCAGCCCCAGCATTTT CASSLEAFSNQPQHF
TRBJ1-2 NA TRBV7-8 NA TGTGCCAGCAGCTTAGCGCGGAGAAGTTTAACGGGAGACTATGGCTACACCTTC CASSLARRSLTGDYGYTF
TRBJ2-7 NA TRBV7-9 NA TGTGCCAGCAGCCCGTTGCCCCAGTCCTACGAGCAGTACTTC CASSPLPQSYEQYF
TRBJ1-4 once TRBV7-2 NA TGTGCCAGCAGCCCAGGGATCGGTGAAAAACTGTTTTTT CASSPGIGEKLFF
TRBJ1-6 NA TRBV18 TRBD1 TGTGCCAGCTCACCGGTCCAGGGGGCAGCTCAATCACCCCTCCACTTT CASSPVQGAAQSPLHF
TRBJ2-4 NA TRBV11-3 TRBD2 TGTGCCAGCAGTTTTGCGGGGGGGCCGAACATTCAGTACTTC CASSFAGGPNIQYF
TRBJ2-5 NA TRBV7-2 TRBD2 TGTGCCAGCAGCTTTCCCGCTAGCTTCCGGGGGGGACGGGAGACCCAGTACTTC CASSFPASFRGGRETQYF
TRBJ1-3 NA TRBV18 TRBD1 TGTGCCAGCTCACTGGACAGGGGGCCTGGAAACACCATATATTTT CASSLDRGPGNTIYF
TRBJ2-7 NA TRBV10-1 NA TGCGCCAGCAGTCTCAATCTCGGCTACGAGCAGTACTTC CASSLNLGYEQYF
TRBJ1-2 NA TRBV7-8 NA TGTGCCAGCAGCTTACGCAGGGACTATGGCTACACCTTC CASSLRRDYGYTF
TRBJ2-5 NA TRBV5-1 TRBD2 TGCGCCAGCAGCCCGGGGACTAGCGGGCCCCAGGCCCAGTACTTC CASSPGTSGPQAQYF
TRBJ1-2 NA TRBV12-5 NA TGTGCTAGTGGTTTGGCGAAGACAGGCACCAACTATGGCTACACCTTC CASGLAKTGTNYGYTF
TRBJ2-1 once TRBV5-6 TRBD1 TGTGCCAGCAGCTCGGGGACAGGGTGGTATGAGCAGTTCTTC CASSSGTGWYEQFF
TRBJ2-1 NA TRBV7-9 TRBD2 TGTGCCAGCAGCTTATCCGACCGACTAGCGGGAGGAAACAATGAGCAGTTCTTC CASSLSDRLAGGNNEQFF
TRBJ2-1 once TRBV12-2 NA TGTGCAAGTCGTAATCAGGGGTGCTCCTACAATGAGCAGTTCTTC CASRNQGCSYNEQFF
TRBJ2-1 once TRBV27 TRBD1 TGTGCCAGCAGTGCCGGGGACAGCTGGGATGAGCAGTTCTTC CASSAGDSWDEQFF